What follows are 21 T cell receptor beta chains derived from one specimen sequenced in a study of blood T cell repertoires in COVID-19. Assay used: immunoSEQ multiplex PCR; TCRdb lists only in-frame clones, some missing. Among 120,000 to 150,000 clones listed, around four fifths were seen once. The specimen sequenced was peripheral blood. These receptors all stem from a middle-aged woman with active or convalescent COVID-19.

The J gene is TRBJ1-1, the V gene TRBV11-2; maybe TRBD1 (5 bases). This CDR3 spans 13 amino acids. V dropped 1 base and J dropped 4 bases, with 7 bases sitting between them. Germline V CDR1 and CDR2: SGHAT, FQNNGV. This CDR3 is CASSLVGLTEAFF. In nucleotides, the CDR3 is TGTGCCAGCAGCTTAGTGGGACTCACTGAAGCTTTCTTT.

V usage is TRBV19 and J usage is TRBJ2-3; the match to TRBD2 covers 9 bases. CDR3 length equals 14 residues. In germline, CDR1 is LNHDA, CDR2 SQIVND (reference sequence). Trimming took 3 bases from V and 3 from J; bases not matched to a gene: 1. CDR3 coding DNA: TGTGCCAGTAGTATCGGACTAGCGACAGATACGCAGTATTTT. Translated, it gives CASSIGLATDTQYF.

The chain carries TRBV11-2 and TRBJ1-1; D may be TRBD1 (6 bases). Germline CDR1 SGHAT, CDR2 FQNNGV. This CDR3 region has 13 residues. V shed 1 base and J shed 8 bases, with 11 bases lying between them. The CDR3 bases are TGTGCCAGCAGCTTAGTCCCGGACAGAGAAGCTTTCTTT. As protein: CASSLVPDREAFF. The entire variable domain, with the rest obtained from reference TRBV11-2 and TRBJ1-1, is as follows: EAGVAQSPRYKIIEKRQSVAFWCNPISGHATLYWYQQILGQGPKLLIQFQNNGVVDDSQLPKDRFSAERLKGVDSTLKIQPAKLEDSAVYLCASSLVPDREAFFGQGTRLTVV.

The chain recombines TRBV7-9 with TRBJ2-1, with 7 bases fitting TRBD1. V gave up 5 bases and J gave up 8 bases; unmatched junction bases: 3. This CDR3 is 12 amino acids long. The germline gives CDR1 SEHNR, CDR2 FQNEAQ (reference sequence). For the CDR3, the DNA is TGTGCCAGCAGCCGCGACAGGGATGAGCAGTTCTTC. Its translation is CASSRDRDEQFF.

The chain couples TRBV27 to TRBJ1-5, with TRBD1 matching 10 bases. The germline gives CDR1 MNHEY, CDR2 SMNVEV (reference sequence). The J segment lost 2 bases and the V segment lost 1 base, leaving 2 bases of the junction unmatched. This CDR3 comprises 16 residues. CDR3 DNA: TGTGCCAGCAGTTTATTCGGGACAGGGGGCAATCAGCCCCAGCATTTT. Protein: CASSLFGTGGNQPQHF.

The rearrangement joins TRBV10-3 to TRBJ2-3, with TRBD2 as a possible D gene (6 bases). Trimming cost V 0 bases and J 1 base, with 14 bases left between them. Germline values: CDR1 ENHRY, CDR2 SYGVKD. The CDR3 runs 17 residues. Here the CDR3 DNA reads TGTGCCATCAGTGAGTCAACTAGCCCTCTTGGCACAGATACGCAGTATTTT. Translation gives CAISESTSPLGTDTQYF.

The chain carries TRBV6-4 and TRBJ2-1; 8 bases align to TRBD1. The V gene end was trimmed by 2 bases and the J gene end by 4 bases; junction bases not matched to a gene: 7. CDR3 length: 16 amino acids. Germline CDR1 is MRHNA and CDR2 is SNTAGT. Here the CDR3 reads CASSDLIGTGYNEQFF. The DNA for the CDR3 is TGTGCCAGCAGTGACCTGATCGGGACAGGATACAATGAGCAGTTCTTC.

The V gene is TRBV28, the J gene TRBJ1-1; TRBD1 matches at 10 bases. The J segment lost 3 bases and the V segment lost 6 bases, leaving 13 bases of the junction unmatched. Germline V gene lookup returns CDR1 MDHEN and CDR2 SYDVKM. The length of the CDR3 is 17 residues. This chain's CDR3 is CASSFSLGTGAHTEAFF. The DNA for the CDR3 is TGTGCCAGCAGCTTCTCCCTCGGGACAGGGGCCCACACTGAAGCTTTCTTT.

Concerning this clone: Sequence at one end of the junction differs from germline and may be a read error. This chain uses TRBV6-1 with TRBJ2-7, with 7 bases identical to TRBD1. Looked up from germline, CDR1 is MNHNS and CDR2 is SASEGT. The CDR3 consists of 13 residues. Here the CDR3 DNA reads TGTGCCAGTAGTGACAGGGCCCCTTACGAGCAGTACTTC. It codes for CASSDRAPYEQYF.

J is TRBJ2-5 and V is TRBV6-5; D not certain. The CDR3 is 13 amino acids. V dropped 0 bases and J dropped 5 bases, with 7 bases sitting between them. In germline, CDR1 is MNHEY, CDR2 SVGAGI. For the CDR3, the DNA is TGTGCCAGCAGTTACTCGGTCGGGGAGACCCAGTACTTC. This translates into CASSYSVGETQYF.

This chain links TRBV6-5 with TRBJ1-2; unclear D gene. This CDR3 region has 13 residues. V was trimmed by 2 bases and J by 1 base, leaving 5 bases between them. Germline CDR1 and CDR2: MNHEY and SVGAGI. CDR3 in amino acids: CASSYLGNYGYTF. CDR3 DNA: TGTGCCAGCAGTTACCTCGGTAACTATGGCTACACCTTC.

The chain has TRBV28 and TRBJ1-2; D unclear. CDR1 and CDR2 from the germline V gene are MDHEN and SYDVKM. The CDR3 length is 14 residues. V lost 4 bases, J lost 0 bases, and 9 bases lay in between. Here the CDR3 DNA reads TGTGCCAGCAGTTGGGGAGTGACTAACTATGGCTACACCTTC. Translated: CASSWGVTNYGYTF.

Many counts were recorded for this clone. This chain links TRBV19 with TRBJ1-5; D gene ambiguous. The CDR3 is 13 amino acids. Between the trimmed V and J ends, which lost 3 bases and 3 bases, there was a span of 6 bases. Germline values: CDR1 LNHDA, CDR2 SQIVND (reference sequence). The CDR3 nucleotides are TGTGCCAGTAGTATGCGGATCAATCAGCCCCAGCATTTT. Encoded protein: CASSMRINQPQHF.

This sequence joins TRBV4-1 and TRBJ1-5, with 10 nucleotides matching TRBD1. With 4 bases clipped from V and 7 bases from J, the junction kept 4 bases outside the gene matches. Germline V gene lookup returns CDR1 MGHRA and CDR2 YSYEKL. The length of the CDR3 is 14 residues. The CDR3 sequence is CASSPDRGGQPQHF. The CDR3 DNA reads TGCGCCAGCAGCCCGGACAGGGGGGGGCAGCCCCAGCATTTT.

The chain is built from TRBV29-1 and TRBJ2-5; 7 bases agree with TRBD1. The germline V gene encodes CDR1 SQVTM and CDR2 ANQGSEA. The V segment lost 6 bases and the J segment 1 base; nucleotides outside the gene matches: 2. CDR3 length: 12 residues. CDR3 sequence: CSVRTGQETQYF. The CDR3, as DNA: TGCAGCGTCAGGACAGGCCAAGAGACCCAGTACTTC.

This chain uses TRBV28 with TRBJ2-4, with a possible D match to TRBD1 (5 bases). V was cut by 3 bases and J by 7 bases, with 16 bases left in between. CDR1 and CDR2 from the germline V gene are MDHEN and SYDVKM. CDR3 length: 15 residues. The CDR3 is CASSFPLGRQNIQYF. Here the CDR3 DNA reads TGTGCCAGCAGTTTCCCCCTCGGCCGACAGAACATTCAGTACTTC.

The chain employs TRBV6-4 and TRBJ2-1; D is possibly TRBD2 (6 bases). CDR1 is MRHNA, CDR2 SNTAGT, per germline. V dropped 1 base and J dropped 14 bases, with 15 bases sitting between them. This CDR3 spans 13 amino acids. CDR3 amino acids: CASSDFRGVGKFF. CDR3 DNA sequence: TGTGCCAGCAGTGACTTCCGCGGGGTGGGGAAGTTCTTC.

The chain employs TRBV30 and TRBJ2-7, with D possibly matching TRBD1 (7 bases). Trimming took off 0 bases at V and 0 bases at J, with 15 bases between the two ends. The CDR3 has 16 amino acids. Germline loops: CDR1 GTSNPN, CDR2 SVGIG (reference sequence). This CDR3 is CAWSVRLRGASYEQYF. CDR3 DNA: TGTGCCTGGAGTGTACGACTCAGGGGGGCCTCCTACGAGCAGTACTTC.

The table lists this clone with a count of one. The chain combines TRBV27 with TRBJ2-2; D perhaps matches TRBD1 (5 bases). The germline V and J ends were trimmed by 2 bases and 4 bases, with 20 bases remaining between them. CDR1 and CDR2 (germline): MNHEY, SMNVEV (reference sequence). This CDR3 has 18 residues. The CDR3 nucleotides are TGTGCCAGCAGTTTAGGCAGCTCCGGCAGGGTATTCACCGGGGAGCTGTTTTTT. Residues: CASSLGSSGRVFTGELFF.

The chain is built from TRBV27 and TRBJ1-2, with D uncertain. Germline CDR1 is MNHEY and CDR2 is SMNVEV (reference sequence). The CDR3 sequence is 14 residues long. Trimming shortened V by 5 bases and J by 4 bases, and 14 bases separated the two germline ends. The CDR3 is CASSGPPNSYGYTF. The CDR3 coding sequence is TGTGCCAGCAGTGGTCCCCCTAATTCCTATGGCTACACCTTC.

This rearrangement joins TRBV6-6 to TRBJ2-7; 8 positions match TRBD1. V dropped 6 bases and J dropped 2; count of bases not matched to a gene: 9. The length of the CDR3 is 15 residues. Per germline, CDR1 MNHNY and CDR2 SVGAGI (reference sequence). CDR3 DNA sequence: TGTGCCAGCAGCTACGGACAGGGAACCGCCTACGAGCAGTACTTC. This sequence encodes CASSYGQGTAYEQYF.